The present T cell receptor (beta chain) was sequenced within a study of identical twins (TCRdb year 2016). A note on the overall study: TCR alpha and beta repertoires from monozygotic twins, unrelated adults of various ages and cord blood were deep-sequenced to test whether fetal clonotypes persist. Replicate twin experiments were performed at different times using different library preparation protocols to rule out contamination.

This clonotype appeared many times. The specificity of this receptor is unknown. It has no much larger one-base neighbor in the sample; base qualities were not kept. Every donor was a healthy Caucasian. The twin cohort consisted of three pairs of female monozygotic twins, all aged about 18 to 30 years. The RNA used for TCR libraries was isolated from peripheral blood mononuclear cells. Libraries were prepared through 5' RACE. TCRdb names Illumina HiSeq 2000 as the instrument used. Template switching introduced a universal primer binding site; the final cDNA contained a unique molecular identifier, enabling accurate counting of TCR cDNA molecules. Specific primers in the conserved constant-segment region were used to synthesize first-strand cDNA for TCR alpha and beta chains. Each cDNA library was double barcoded, with a SMART-Mk sample barcode plus Illumina barcodes, to control for contamination. TruSeq adapter sequences and Illumina sample barcodes were added in two successive PCR steps. The TCR alpha and beta cDNA libraries were sequenced on the Illumina HiSeq platform using custom primers. The study's own analysis went as follows. MiGEC processed the raw reads to extract unique molecular identifiers, while MiXCR was used to determine the CDR3 positions. For each individual, recombination models were inferred using an EM algorithm with the repgenHMM and IGoR tools. Shared clonotypes were analyzed with the tcR package in R, and sharing was normalized by the product of cloneset sizes. Out-of-frame nonproductive sequences were analyzed to study raw recombination free of thymic and clonal selection effects. TCRdb cleaned the public reads at Q25 with fastp, built clones with MiXCR and kept in-frame beta chains. Merged by CDR3 protein, the rows form single entries marked with the most common genes and DNA. For this entry, the V and J calls and clone size follow TCRdb and not the study's own pipeline. Recorded for this sample are some 600,000 distinct CDR3 sequences; roughly 7.1% of them occurred a single time. Of the sample, 1.6% falls within the top ten clones.

What the work shows at the level of the full study, not this receptor alone: Recombination models systematically underestimated out-of-frame TCR alpha sharing in monozygotic twins but agreed with sharing between unrelated individuals. Out-of-frame TCR alpha sequences shared between twins showed an excess of low generation-probability sequences compared with coincidental sharing between unrelated individuals. Invariant T cells such as MAIT and iNKT could partly confound zero-insertion analyses, though diverse VJ usage argued against this for most clonotypes. Because the same donors could not be followed over many years, the conclusions relied on cross-sectional statistical analysis. Abundant cord blood beta clonotypes had fewer insertions, young adult naive repertoires showed a similar but weaker trend, and memory repertoires showed no such trend. In beta out-of-frame sequences, excess twin sharing was weaker, because having fewer shared sequences lowered the signal-to-noise ratio.

CDR1 is given as SGHRS and CDR2 as YFSETQ, both from the germline V gene. Germline trimming amounts to 0 bases on V and 4 bases on J, with 15 as the count of junction bases outside the gene matches. The CDR3, from cysteine to phenylalanine, totals 20 residues. Only the CDR3 part of the read is kept: 60 bases, read in frame from the first base. The data also belong to a second study, concerning yellow fever vaccine responses in identical twins. As that second paper reports: The T cell response to vaccination in identical twins was reported by the authors to appear partly convergent and partly personalized. In the study, vaccine-responding T cell clones were precisely tracked in identical twins.

Material for sequencing was PBMCs. The receptor comes from a woman younger than 35 in good health. The receptor chain draws on TRBV5-1 and TRBJ2-3, and TRBD2 aligns with 12 junction nucleotides. The nucleotide sequence reads as follows: TGCGCCAGCAGCTTGGCCTACGGACTAACTAGCGGGGGGCATTCAGATACGCAGTATTTT. It is translated as CASSLAYGLTSGGHSDTQYF.